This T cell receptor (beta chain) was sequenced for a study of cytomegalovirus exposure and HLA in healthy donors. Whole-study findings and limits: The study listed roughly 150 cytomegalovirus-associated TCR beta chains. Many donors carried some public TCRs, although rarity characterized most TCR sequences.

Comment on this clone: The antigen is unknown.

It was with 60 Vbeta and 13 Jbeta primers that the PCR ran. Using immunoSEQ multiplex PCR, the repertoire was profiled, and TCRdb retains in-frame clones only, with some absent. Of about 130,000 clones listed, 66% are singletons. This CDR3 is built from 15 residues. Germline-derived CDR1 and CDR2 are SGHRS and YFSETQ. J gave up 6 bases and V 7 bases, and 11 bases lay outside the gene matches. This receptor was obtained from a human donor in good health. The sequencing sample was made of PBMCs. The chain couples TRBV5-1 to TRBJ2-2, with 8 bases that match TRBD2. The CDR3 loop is CASPPRGGSAGELFF. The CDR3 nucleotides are TGCGCCAGCCCCCCCCGGGGGGGTAGCGCCGGGGAGCTGTTTTTT.